This entry lists 18 T cell receptor beta chains sequenced from one sample in a study of T cell repertoires in cytomegalovirus infection. Antigens for these TCRs are unknown. TCRdb processed the reads anew with MiXCR; each CDR3 protein has one entry. This sample has tens of thousands of distinct CDR3 sequences, with more than 20% found just once. The sequences come from CD8+ T cells from cultured PBMCs, collected from culture after CMV antigen stimulation. These receptors came from a human donor in good health (CMV status not recorded). Some clones in this sample may be carry-over from other donors' samples.

This clonotype showed up just a few times. V and J are TRBV4-3 and TRBJ2-2, with a tentative D call TRBD2 (7 bases). The CDR3 sequence is 19 residues long. Per germline, CDR1 LGHNA and CDR2 YSLEER. V dropped 2 bases and J dropped 3 bases, with 22 bases sitting between them. CDR3 in DNA: TGCGCCAGCAGCCAACGATACCGGGGGGCTGGTCGTTACACCGGGGAGCTGTTTTTT. This codes for CASSQRYRGAGRYTGELFF.

This clonotype showed up many times. The chain employs TRBV7-6 and TRBJ1-1; maybe TRBD1 (5 bases). In germline, CDR1 is SGHVS, CDR2 FNYEAQ. V was trimmed by 5 bases and J by 6 bases, leaving 10 bases between them. This CDR3 comprises 12 residues. CDR3 coding DNA: TGTGCCAGCAGCCTTGACAGCGCTGAAGCTTTCTTT. This codes for CASSLDSAEAFF.

This clonotype was recorded a few times. This chain uses TRBV7-9 with TRBJ1-4; 8 positions match TRBD1. The CDR3 length is 14 residues. Losses at the gene ends were 5 bases for V and 7 bases for J; bases not matched to a gene: 6. In germline, CDR1 is SEHNR, CDR2 FQNEAQ (reference sequence). In DNA, the CDR3 is TGTGCCAGCAGCACCGGACAGGGTGGTGAAAAACTGTTTTTT. As protein: CASSTGQGGEKLFF. The whole variable domain, filled in from reference TRBV7-9 and TRBJ1-4, reads DTGVSQNPRHKITKRGQNVTFRCDPISEHNRLYWYRQTLGQGPEFLTYFQNEAQLEKSRLLSDRFSAERPKGSFSTLEIQRTEQGDSAMYLCASSTGQGGEKLFFGSGTQLSVL.

The chain employs TRBV6-1 and TRBJ1-4, with 7 bases identical to TRBD1. The V and J ends lost 5 bases and 6 bases, in that order; junction bases with no gene match: 9. CDR3 length: 15 amino acids. Germline V lookup: CDR1 MNHNS, CDR2 SASEGT. The CDR3 DNA sequence: TGTGCCAGCAGTCTTCGACAGGGTTTAGATGAAAAACTGTTTTTT. Amino acids: CASSLRQGLDEKLFF.

The sample holds a few counts of this clonotype. The chain recombines TRBV27 with TRBJ2-7; D is unclear. The CDR3 spans 13 residues. The germline V and J ends were trimmed by 0 bases and 2 bases, with 5 bases remaining between them. Germline CDR1 and CDR2: MNHEY and SMNVEV (reference sequence). CDR3 region: CASSLSSTYEQYF. CDR3 nucleotide sequence: TGTGCCAGCAGTTTATCGTCAACCTACGAGCAGTACTTC.

Only a few counts were recorded for this clonotype. The CDR3 loop reads CASSEEGAGWTGYITGELFF. The CDR3 coding sequence is TGTGCCAGCAGTGAAGAAGGTGCGGGTTGGACAGGGTATATCACCGGGGAGCTGTTTTTT. This chain uses TRBV6-1 with TRBJ2-2; 8 bases agree with TRBD1. With 1 base clipped from V and 4 bases from J, the junction kept 17 bases outside the gene matches. This CDR3 has 20 amino acids. CDR1 and CDR2 from the germline V gene are MNHNS and SASEGT.

The chain links TRBV27 to TRBJ2-1, with D perhaps matching TRBD1 (6 bases). The CDR3 has 15 amino acids. V shed 6 bases and J shed 2 bases, with 14 bases lying between them. The V gene's germline CDR1 is MNHEY and CDR2 SMNVEV (reference sequence). The CDR3 DNA is TGTGCCAGCAGGGGGGCAGCAACCACCTACAATGAGCAGTTCTTC. Translated, it gives CASRGAATTYNEQFF.

This chain joins TRBV4-3 and TRBJ2-1; D remains unclear. CDR1 is LGHNA and CDR2 is YSLEER in the germline V gene. The CDR3 contains 14 residues. Trimming pared 1 base from V and 4 bases from J, leaving 8 bases between. CDR3 bases: TGCGCCAGCAGCCAAGTAGAAGGGTACAATGAGCAGTTCTTC. The encoded protein is CASSQVEGYNEQFF.

This clonotype was counted a few times. The chain couples TRBV12-3 or TRBV12-4 to TRBJ1-2; D gene uncertain. The V end lost 7 bases, the J end lost 8 bases, and 14 bases lay between the germline ends. The CDR3 loop spans 12 amino acids. CDR3: CASTSVGSGYTF. CDR3 in DNA: TGTGCCAGCACCTCAGTGGGGTCCGGCTACACCTTC.

J is TRBJ2-3 and V is TRBV12-3 or TRBV12-4; D is undetermined. Trimming removed 3 bases at V and 0 bases at J, with 7 bases between. This CDR3 spans 14 amino acids. The CDR3 spells CASSFPGSTDTQYF. Written as DNA, the CDR3 is TGTGCCAGCAGTTTCCCTGGCAGCACAGATACGCAGTATTTT.

This clonotype was found a few times. The V gene is TRBV5-6, the J gene TRBJ2-1; a possible D gene is TRBD1 (5 bases). Per the germline V gene, CDR1 is SGHDT and CDR2 is YYEEEE. The CDR3 length is 13 residues. With 6 bases removed from V and 4 bases from J, the gap between germline ends came to 11 bases. The CDR3 loop reads CASKIDRYNEQFF. As DNA, the CDR3 is TGTGCCAGCAAGATAGACAGATACAATGAGCAGTTCTTC.

The chain has TRBV7-3 and TRBJ2-1; 7 nucleotides match TRBD2. The CDR3 consists of 18 residues. The germline V gene has CDR1 SGHTA and CDR2 FQGTGA. Trimming at V came to 1 base and at J to 2 bases, leaving 11 bases not matched to a gene. DNA of the CDR3: TGTGCCAGCAGCTTAAGGGCGGGAGTGCCAACTACCTACAATGAGCAGTTCTTC. Its translation: CASSLRAGVPTTYNEQFF. Complete variable domain (other parts from reference TRBV7-3 and TRBJ2-1): GAGVSQTPSNKVTEKGKYVELRCDPISGHTALYWYRQSLGQGPEFLIYFQGTGAADDSGLPNDRFFAVRPEGSVSTLKIQRTERGDSAVYLCASSLRAGVPTTYNEQFFGPGTRLTVL.

This clonotype was picked up a small number of times. J is TRBJ1-6 and V is TRBV7-8; D not resolved. The germline gives CDR1 SGHVS, CDR2 FQNEAQ. Trimming shortened V by 5 bases and J by 0 bases, and 17 bases separated the two germline ends. The CDR3 runs 18 residues. CDR3 nucleotide sequence: TGTGCCAGCAGCCGAACCCAGAGGATCAGCTCCTATAATTCACCCCTCCACTTT. This translates into CASSRTQRISSYNSPLHF.

The chain couples TRBV7-9 to TRBJ2-5, with D possibly being TRBD1 (7 bases). This CDR3 region has 15 residues. V was pared by 5 bases and J by 5 bases, with 18 bases between. Germline CDR1 and CDR2: SEHNR and FQNEAQ (reference sequence). CDR3 bases: TGTGCCAGCAGCCGTTTGGAGGGGGCTGGGGAGACCCAGTACTTC. This translates into CASSRLEGAGETQYF.

The rearrangement joins TRBV7-8 to TRBJ2-1; no clear D gene. CDR3 length: 15 amino acids. The germline CDR1 and CDR2 sequences are SGHVS and FQNEAQ. Trimming removed 6 bases from V and 0 bases from J, with 12 bases in between. The CDR3 DNA is TGTGCCAGCAGGTCGGAGAGGAGCTCCTACAATGAGCAGTTCTTC. It is translated as CASRSERSSYNEQFF.

The rearrangement links TRBV19 to TRBJ1-2, with TRBD1 identical over 8 bases. The CDR3 runs to 19 residues. Trimming at V came to 0 bases and at J to 4 bases, leaving 16 bases not matched to a gene. Germline V gives CDR1 LNHDA, CDR2 SQIVND (reference sequence). CDR3 sequence: CASSIDAPGQVEQTYGYTF. The CDR3 bases are TGTGCCAGTAGTATAGACGCCCCGGGACAGGTCGAACAAACCTATGGCTACACCTTC.

J is TRBJ2-1 and V is TRBV5-6; perhaps TRBD2 as D (6 bases). Between the trimmed V and J ends, which lost 0 bases and 1 base, there was a span of 14 bases. Germline CDR1 and CDR2: SGHDT and YYEEEE. The CDR3 has 17 residues. In nucleotides, the CDR3 is TGTGCCAGCAGCTTGGCCGGCGGGGAAGCATCCTACAATGAGCAGTTCTTC. As protein: CASSLAGGEASYNEQFF.

This clonotype was found a few times. The chain uses TRBV4-3 and TRBJ1-5; D remains unclear. The ends were cut back, 0 bases at V and 0 bases at J, with 6 bases in the middle. The length of the CDR3 is 15 residues. Germline V gives CDR1 LGHNA, CDR2 YSLEER. The CDR3 nucleotides read TGCGCCAGCAGCCAAGACGCAAATAGCAATCAGCCCCAGCATTTT. Translating gives CASSQDANSNQPQHF.